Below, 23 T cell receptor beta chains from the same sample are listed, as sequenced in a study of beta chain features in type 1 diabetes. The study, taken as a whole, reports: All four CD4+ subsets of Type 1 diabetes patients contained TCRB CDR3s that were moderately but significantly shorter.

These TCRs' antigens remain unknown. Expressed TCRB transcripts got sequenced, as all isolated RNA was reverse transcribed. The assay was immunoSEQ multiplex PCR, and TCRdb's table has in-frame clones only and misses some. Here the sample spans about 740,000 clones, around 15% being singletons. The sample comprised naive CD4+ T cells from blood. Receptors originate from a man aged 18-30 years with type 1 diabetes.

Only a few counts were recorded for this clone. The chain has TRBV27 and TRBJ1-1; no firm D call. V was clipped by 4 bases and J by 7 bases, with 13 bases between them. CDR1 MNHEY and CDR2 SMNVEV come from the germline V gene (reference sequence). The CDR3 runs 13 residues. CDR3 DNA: TGTGCCAGCAGTTCCACCCTAGTCGATGAAGCTTTCTTT. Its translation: CASSSTLVDEAFF.

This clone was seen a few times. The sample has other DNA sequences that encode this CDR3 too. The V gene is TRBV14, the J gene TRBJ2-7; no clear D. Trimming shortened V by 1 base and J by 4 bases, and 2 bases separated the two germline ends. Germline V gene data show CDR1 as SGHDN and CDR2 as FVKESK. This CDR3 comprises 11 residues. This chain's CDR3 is CASSQVYEQYF. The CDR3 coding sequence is TGTGCCAGCAGCCAAGTGTACGAGCAGTACTTC.

The CDR3 nucleotides read TGTGCCTGGAGTACGGGGGGCTCCTTTACCTACAATGAGCAGTTCTTC. It encodes CAWSTGGSFTYNEQFF. The chain uses TRBV30 and TRBJ2-1; possibly TRBD2 for D (7 bases). The CDR3 runs to 16 residues. V was trimmed by 2 bases and J by 2 bases, leaving 16 bases between them. CDR1 and CDR2 from the germline V gene are GTSNPN and SVGIG (reference sequence).

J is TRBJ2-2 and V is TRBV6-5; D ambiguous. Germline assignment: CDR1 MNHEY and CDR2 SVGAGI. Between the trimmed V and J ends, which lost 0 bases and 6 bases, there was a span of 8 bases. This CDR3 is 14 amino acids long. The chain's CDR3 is CASSYSNAAGELFF. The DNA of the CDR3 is TGTGCCAGCAGTTACTCTAATGCAGCCGGGGAGCTGTTTTTT.

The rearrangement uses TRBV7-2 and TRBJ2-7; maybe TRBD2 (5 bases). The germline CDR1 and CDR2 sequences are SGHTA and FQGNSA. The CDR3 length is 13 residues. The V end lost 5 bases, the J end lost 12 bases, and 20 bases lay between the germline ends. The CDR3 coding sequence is TGTGCCAGCAGCCCTTTGACTATTATAGGCGGGTACTTC. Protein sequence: CASSPLTIIGGYF.

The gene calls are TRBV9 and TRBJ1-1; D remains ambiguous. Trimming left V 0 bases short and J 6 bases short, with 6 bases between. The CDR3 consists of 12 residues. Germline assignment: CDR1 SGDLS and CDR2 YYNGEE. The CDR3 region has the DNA TGTGCCAGCAGCGTAGTGTTCTCTGAAGCTTTCTTT. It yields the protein CASSVVFSEAFF.

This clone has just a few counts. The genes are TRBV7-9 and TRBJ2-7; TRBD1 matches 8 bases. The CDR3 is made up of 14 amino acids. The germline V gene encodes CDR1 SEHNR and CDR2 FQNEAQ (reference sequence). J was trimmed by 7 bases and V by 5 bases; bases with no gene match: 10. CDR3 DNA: TGTGCCAGCAGCCCGACAGGGGCCTTCCGAGAGCAGTACTTC. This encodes CASSPTGAFREQYF.

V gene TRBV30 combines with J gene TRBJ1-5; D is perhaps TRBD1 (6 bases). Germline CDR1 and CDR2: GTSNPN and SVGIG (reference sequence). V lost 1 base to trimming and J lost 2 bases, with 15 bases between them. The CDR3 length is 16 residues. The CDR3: CAWSGQGPGGNQPQHF. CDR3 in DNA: TGTGCCTGGAGTGGGCAGGGGCCAGGAGGCAATCAGCCCCAGCATTTT.

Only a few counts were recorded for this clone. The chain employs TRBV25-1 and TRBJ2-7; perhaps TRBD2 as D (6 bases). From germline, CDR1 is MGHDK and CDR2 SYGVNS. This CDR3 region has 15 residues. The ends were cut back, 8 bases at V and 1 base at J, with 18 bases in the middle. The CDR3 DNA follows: TGTGCCAGCCAATGGGGGGTGCAGGGATCCTACGAGCAGTACTTC. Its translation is CASQWGVQGSYEQYF.

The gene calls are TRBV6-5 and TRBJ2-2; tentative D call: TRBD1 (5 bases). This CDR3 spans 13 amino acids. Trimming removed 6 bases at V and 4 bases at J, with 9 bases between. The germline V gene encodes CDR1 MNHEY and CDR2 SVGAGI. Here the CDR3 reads CASRRRGTGELFF. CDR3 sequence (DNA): TGTGCCAGCAGGAGAAGGGGCACCGGGGAGCTGTTTTTT.

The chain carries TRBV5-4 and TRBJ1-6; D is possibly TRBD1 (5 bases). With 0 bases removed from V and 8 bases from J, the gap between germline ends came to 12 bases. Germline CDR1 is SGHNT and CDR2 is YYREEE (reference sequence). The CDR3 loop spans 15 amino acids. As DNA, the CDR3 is TGTGCCAGCAGCTTGGTGCCGGGGGTTCATTCACCCCTCCACTTT. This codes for CASSLVPGVHSPLHF.

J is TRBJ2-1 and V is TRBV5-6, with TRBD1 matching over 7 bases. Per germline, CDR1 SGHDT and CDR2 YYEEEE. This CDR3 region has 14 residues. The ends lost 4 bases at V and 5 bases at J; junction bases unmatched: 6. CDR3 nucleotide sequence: TGTGCCAGCAGCCCGGGGACAGTCAACAATGAGCAGTTCTTC. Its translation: CASSPGTVNNEQFF. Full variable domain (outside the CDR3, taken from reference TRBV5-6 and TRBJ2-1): DAGVTQSPTHLIKTRGQQVTLRCSPKSGHDTVSWYQQALGQGPQFIFQYYEEEERQRGNFPDRFSGHQFPNYSSELNVNALLLGDSALYLCASSPGTVNNEQFFGPGTRLTVL.

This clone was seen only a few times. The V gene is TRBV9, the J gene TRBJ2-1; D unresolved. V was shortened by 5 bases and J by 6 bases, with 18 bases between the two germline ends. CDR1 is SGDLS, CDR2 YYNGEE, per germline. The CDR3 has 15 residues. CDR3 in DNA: TGTGCCAGCAGTTTAGGCCCCGAACCCCCCAATGAGCAGTTCTTC. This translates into CASSLGPEPPNEQFF.

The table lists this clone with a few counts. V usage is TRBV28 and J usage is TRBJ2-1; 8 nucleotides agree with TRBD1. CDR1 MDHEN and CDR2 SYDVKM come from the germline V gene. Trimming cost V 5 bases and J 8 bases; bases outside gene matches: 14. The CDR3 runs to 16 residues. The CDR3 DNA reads TGTGCCAGCAGTCCGACCAGGGGGCTTATTGTAGATGAGCAGTTCTTC. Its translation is CASSPTRGLIVDEQFF.

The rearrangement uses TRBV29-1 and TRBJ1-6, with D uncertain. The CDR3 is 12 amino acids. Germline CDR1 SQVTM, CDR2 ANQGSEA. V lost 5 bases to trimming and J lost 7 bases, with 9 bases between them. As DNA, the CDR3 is TGCAGCGTTAGGTCAGTCAATTCACCCCTCCACTTT. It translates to CSVRSVNSPLHF. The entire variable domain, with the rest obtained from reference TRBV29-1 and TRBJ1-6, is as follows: SAVISQKPSRDICQRGTSLTIQCQVDSQVTMMFWYRQQPGQSLTLIATANQGSEATYESGFVIDKFPISRPNLTFSTLTVSNMSPEDSSIYLCSVRSVNSPLHFGNGTRLTVT.

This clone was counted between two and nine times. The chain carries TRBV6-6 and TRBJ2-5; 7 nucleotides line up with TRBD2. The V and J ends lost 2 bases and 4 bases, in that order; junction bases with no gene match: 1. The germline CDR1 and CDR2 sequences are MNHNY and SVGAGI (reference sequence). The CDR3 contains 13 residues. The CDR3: CASSYTSAETQYF. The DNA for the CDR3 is TGTGCCAGCAGTTACACTAGCGCAGAGACCCAGTACTTC.

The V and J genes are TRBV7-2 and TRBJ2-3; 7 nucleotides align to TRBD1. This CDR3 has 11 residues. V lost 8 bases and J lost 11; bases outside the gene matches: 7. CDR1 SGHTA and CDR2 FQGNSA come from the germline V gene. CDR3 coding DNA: TGTGCCAGCGGCGAACAGGGGAAGCAGTATTTT. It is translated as CASGEQGKQYF.

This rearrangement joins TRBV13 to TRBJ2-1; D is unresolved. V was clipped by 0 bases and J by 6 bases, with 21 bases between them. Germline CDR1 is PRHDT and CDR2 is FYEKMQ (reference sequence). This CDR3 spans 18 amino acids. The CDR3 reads CASSLGGFLGRGGNEQFF. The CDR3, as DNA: TGTGCCAGCAGCTTAGGGGGCTTTCTAGGACGAGGCGGCAATGAGCAGTTCTTC.

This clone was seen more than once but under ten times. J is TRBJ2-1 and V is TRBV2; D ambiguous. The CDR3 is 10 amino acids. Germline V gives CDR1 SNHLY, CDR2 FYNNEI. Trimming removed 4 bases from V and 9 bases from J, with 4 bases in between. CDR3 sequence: CASSVAEQFF. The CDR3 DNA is TGTGCCAGCAGTGTCGCTGAGCAGTTCTTC.

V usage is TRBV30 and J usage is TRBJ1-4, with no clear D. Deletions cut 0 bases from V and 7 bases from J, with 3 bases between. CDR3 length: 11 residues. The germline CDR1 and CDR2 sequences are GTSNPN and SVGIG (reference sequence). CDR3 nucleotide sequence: TGTGCCTGGAGTGTACCTGAAAAACTGTTTTTT. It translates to CAWSVPEKLFF.

CDR3 residues: CASSPTQAGITDTQYF. CDR3 nucleotide sequence: TGTGCCAGCAGCCCTACCCAAGCGGGTATTACAGATACGCAGTATTTT. This chain uses TRBV9 with TRBJ2-3, with D possibly TRBD2 on 6 matching bases. The germline V gene encodes CDR1 SGDLS and CDR2 YYNGEE. The CDR3 covers 16 residues. With 4 bases removed from V and 3 bases from J, the gap between germline ends came to 18 bases.

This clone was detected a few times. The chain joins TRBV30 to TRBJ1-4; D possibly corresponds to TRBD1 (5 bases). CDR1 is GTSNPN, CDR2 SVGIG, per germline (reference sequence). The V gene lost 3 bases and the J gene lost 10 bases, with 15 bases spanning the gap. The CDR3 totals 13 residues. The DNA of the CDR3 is TGTGCCTGGAGGCCCGGGACCCCGGGAAAACTGTTTTTT. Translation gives CAWRPGTPGKLFF.

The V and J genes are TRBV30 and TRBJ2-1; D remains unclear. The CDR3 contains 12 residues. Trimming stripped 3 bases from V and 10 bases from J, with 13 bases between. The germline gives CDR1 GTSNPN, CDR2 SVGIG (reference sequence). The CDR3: CAWRDVDQEQFF. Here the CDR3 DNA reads TGTGCCTGGAGGGATGTTGATCAGGAGCAGTTCTTC.